Given below is one T cell receptor beta chain in context. This clone's antigen is unknown. Base quality data are lacking; no much larger clone is found one base away. The library was generated by the immunoSEQ multiplex PCR assay. Held by TCRdb, this immuneACCESS table contains in-frame sequences only and omits some clones. Under half of the omission traces to an unresolved V gene where checked; the cause of the rest is unknown. The sample data list about 32,000 clones, and roughly 80% of these were observed just once. The ten largest account for around 2.7% of the sample. V is cut back by 11 bases and J by 4 bases, with 9 bases in the junction unmatched. The germline V gene specifies ENHRY as CDR1 and SYGVKD as CDR2. The CDR3 measures 14 amino acids from cysteine to phenylalanine. Of the read, only the CDR3 DNA is kept; its 42 bases are in frame from base 1. Interpreted using the paper, the treatment or condition label stands for: preoperative locoregional IRX-2 cytokine immunotherapy. The samples were obtained from a phase Ib study that tested preoperative, locoregional IRX-2 cytokine immunotherapy meant to prime immune responses. Patients with early-stage breast cancer who were given IRX-2 before surgery served as donors.

The data originate from a study of preoperative IRX-2 immunotherapy in early breast cancer (dated by TCRdb to about 2019). This receptor was identified in a human donor with breast cancer. This chain is built from TRBV10-3 and TRBJ2-5; TRBD2 fits 11 bases in the junction. The source was lymph node tissue, collected from a patient treated with IRX-2 immunotherapy. The DNA sequence follows: TGTGCCGTAAGGACTAGCGGGTCACGAGAGACCCAGTACTTC. The resulting protein is CAVRTSGSRETQYF.